The rows below give T cell receptor beta chains drawn from one sample of a study of cytomegalovirus exposure and HLA in healthy donors. Using immunoSEQ multiplex PCR, the repertoire was profiled, and TCRdb retains in-frame clones only, with some absent. Here the sample spans 130,000 to 150,000 clones, around 82% being singletons. Sequenced sample: PBMCs. The receptor set was obtained from a female donor in good health and CMV-seronegative. CDR3s include the opening cysteine and the closing phenylalanine or tryptophan. The D gene is left open where the match is weak. Not every row has a clone size; where given, it reads once, few, many or a size class.

clone_size	v_call	j_call	d_call	cdr3_length	cdr3_aa	cdr3_nt
once	TRBV19	TRBJ1-2	TRBD1	15	CASSIGRQGWDGYTF	TGTGCCAGTAGTATCGGTCGACAGGGTTGGGATGGCTACACCTTC
few	TRBV4-3	TRBJ1-6	.	15	CASSQGEGESSPLHF	TGCGCCAGCAGCCAAGGTGAAGGGGAAAGCTCACCCCTCCACTTT
.	TRBV2	TRBJ2-7	.	14	CASRTYRDTYEQYF	TGTGCCAGCAGGACCTACAGGGATACCTACGAGCAGTACTTC
.	TRBV6-4	TRBJ2-3	TRBD2	16	CASSDSLAGTTDTQYF	TGTGCCAGCAGTGATTCCCTAGCGGGAACCACAGATACGCAGTATTTT
few	TRBV4-1	TRBJ1-4	TRBD1	16	CASSLLPGQFNEKLFF	TGCGCCAGCAGCCTATTGCCGGGACAGTTTAATGAAAAACTGTTTTTT
.	TRBV5-1	TRBJ1-1	TRBD1	15	CASTLHGGQGGEAFF	TGCGCCAGCACCCTCCACGGGGGACAGGGAGGTGAAGCTTTCTTT
.	TRBV7-6	TRBJ1-3	TRBD1	16	CASSLAQGATGNTIYF	TGTGCCAGCAGCTTAGCGCAGGGGGCAACTGGAAACACCATATATTTT
.	TRBV28	TRBJ1-2	.	12	CASSPSFVGYTF	TGTGCCAGCAGCCCGAGTTTTGTTGGCTACACCTTC
.	TRBV6-6	TRBJ1-3	.	14	CASSHGVSGNTIYF	TGTGCCAGCAGCCACGGGGTGTCTGGAAACACCATATATTTT
.	TRBV27	TRBJ2-7	TRBD1	14	CASSGTGGFYEQYF	TGTGCCAGCAGCGGGACAGGGGGCTTCTACGAGCAGTACTTC
.	TRBV7-7	TRBJ2-1	TRBD2	17	CASSLAPPGLGQLRQFF	TGTGCCAGCAGCTTAGCGCCGCCGGGACTAGGACAGCTGAGACAGTTCTTC
few	TRBV6-5	TRBJ1-2	.	13	CASSSEDRYGYTF	TGTGCCAGCAGTTCCGAAGACAGATATGGCTACACCTTC
.	TRBV7-2	TRBJ2-3	TRBD2	16	CASSSTSGGAPDTQYF	TGTGCCAGCAGCTCTACTAGCGGGGGGGCCCCAGATACGCAGTATTTT
.	TRBV7-3	TRBJ2-3	.	15	CASSLVGGWGDTQYF	TGTGCCAGCAGCTTAGTCGGGGGTTGGGGGGATACGCAGTATTTT
.	TRBV27	TRBJ1-6	.	16	CASSLEGGPSQSPLHF	TGTGCCAGCAGTTTAGAAGGAGGACCAAGTCAATCACCCCTCCACTTT
.	TRBV29-1	TRBJ2-1	TRBD2	20	CSVAKPGLAGVSGSYNEQFF	TGCAGCGTGGCAAAGCCGGGACTAGCGGGAGTGTCGGGCTCCTACAATGAGCAGTTCTTC
.	TRBV27	TRBJ2-7	TRBD2	14	CASKFIAGPYEQYF	TGTGCCAGCAAATTTATAGCGGGACCCTACGAGCAGTACTTC
.	TRBV5-1	TRBJ1-1	.	14	CASSLGRGNTEAFF	TGCGCCAGCAGCTTGGGAAGGGGAAACACTGAAGCTTTCTTT
.	TRBV19	TRBJ1-2	.	17	CASSIMGARSTGYGYTF	TGTGCCAGTAGTATCATGGGGGCGCGATCGACTGGCTATGGCTACACCTTC
.	TRBV5-4	TRBJ1-1	.	13	CASSSGQNTEAFF	TGTGCCAGCAGCTCGGGACAGAACACTGAAGCTTTCTTT
.	TRBV28	TRBJ1-5	.	14	CASSPSSRRQPQHF	TGTGCCAGCAGTCCTTCGTCTCGTCGTCAGCCCCAGCATTTT
.	TRBV15	TRBJ1-2	TRBD1	14	CATSYGTGNYGYTF	TGTGCCACCAGCTATGGGACAGGGAACTATGGCTACACCTTC
.	TRBV7-9	TRBJ2-5	.	15	CASSSPGQGQETQYF	TGTGCCAGCAGCTCCCCCGGTCAGGGTCAAGAGACCCAGTACTTC
few	TRBV10-3	TRBJ2-3	.	13	CAILRGGTDTQYF	TGTGCCATCCTCAGGGGGGGCACAGATACGCAGTATTTT
.	TRBV6-1	TRBJ2-7	TRBD2	15	CASSERPTSGYEQYF	TGTGCCAGCAGTGAGAGGCCGACTAGCGGGTACGAGCAGTACTTC
.	TRBV6-1	TRBJ2-3	.	12	CASRPTPDTQYF	TGTGCCAGCAGGCCTACCCCTGATACGCAGTATTTT
.	TRBV6-1	TRBJ1-4	.	15	CASKRGGATNEKLFF	TGTGCCAGCAAAAGGGGTGGAGCAACTAATGAAAAACTGTTTTTT
once	TRBV21-1	TRBJ1-5	.	14	CASSRRTGQEPQHF	TGTGCCAGCAGCCGCCGGACAGGGCAGGAGCCCCAGCATTTT
.	TRBV5-4	TRBJ2-7	TRBD2	16	CASSSLAGAQKNEQYF	TGTGCCAGCAGCTCTTTAGCGGGAGCCCAAAAAAACGAGCAGTACTTC
few	TRBV27	TRBJ1-1	.	14	CASSLSWARAEAFF	TGTGCCAGCAGTTTATCGTGGGCCAGGGCGGAAGCTTTCTTT
.	TRBV5-1	TRBJ2-2	TRBD1	15	CASSLTGRGTGELFF	TGCGCCAGCAGCTTGACGGGCAGGGGGACCGGGGAGCTGTTTTTT
.	TRBV5-4	TRBJ2-7	.	15	CASSLETGRAGEQYF	TGTGCCAGCAGCTTGGAGACTGGCCGGGCGGGCGAGCAGTACTTC
.	TRBV7-3	TRBJ2-3	TRBD1	15	CASSPGGVGTDTQYF	TGTGCCAGCAGCCCAGGGGGAGTGGGCACAGATACGCAGTATTTT
once	TRBV9	TRBJ2-1	TRBD2	17	CASSYKWTSGNGGEQFF	TGTGCCAGCAGCTACAAATGGACTAGCGGGAACGGCGGTGAGCAGTTCTTC
.	TRBV30	TRBJ2-3	.	14	CAGTQGVPTDTQYF	TGTGCCGGGACCCAAGGGGTTCCCACAGATACGCAGTATTTT
.	TRBV5-1	TRBJ1-2	TRBD1	12	CASSTGQVGYTF	TGCGCCAGCAGCACCGGACAGGTTGGCTACACCTTC
.	TRBV28	TRBJ2-7	TRBD1	17	CASSFSQQGIKDYEQYF	TGTGCCAGCAGTTTTTCCCAACAGGGGATAAAAGACTACGAGCAGTACTTC
.	TRBV30	TRBJ1-3	.	15	CAWSVRARGGNTIYF	TGTGCCTGGAGTGTCCGGGCCAGAGGGGGAAACACCATATATTTT
.	TRBV5-6	TRBJ2-5	.	15	CASSLLPTGQETQYF	TGTGCCAGCAGCCTCCTGCCTACGGGCCAAGAGACCCAGTACTTC
once	TRBV5-1	TRBJ1-2	.	15	CASSVAAGNTHGYTF	TGCGCCAGCAGCGTGGCGGCGGGAAACACTCATGGCTACACCTTC
.	TRBV9	TRBJ1-5	TRBD1	15	CASSPRTGADQPQHF	TGTGCCAGCAGCCCTCGGACAGGGGCAGATCAGCCCCAGCATTTT
.	TRBV15	TRBJ2-7	.	13	CATSRAETYEQYF	TGTGCCACCAGCAGAGCCGAGACCTACGAGCAGTACTTC
.	TRBV11-2	TRBJ2-7	TRBD2	15	CASSPRLAGGYEQYF	TGTGCCAGCAGCCCCCGACTAGCGGGAGGGTACGAGCAGTACTTC
.	TRBV28	TRBJ1-4	TRBD1	15	CASSPGQGWLEKLFF	TGTGCCAGCAGCCCCGGACAGGGGTGGCTTGAAAAACTGTTTTTT